The clone carrying this T cell receptor (beta chain) was recorded a few times. Its antigen remains unknown. This record comes from a study of beta chain features in type 1 diabetes. Study results and caveats: There was a moderate but significant shortening of TCRB CDR3s in all four CD4+ subsets of Type 1 diabetes patients.

cDNA synthesis used the whole RNA isolate, giving expressed TCRB sequences. Measured with immunoSEQ multiplex PCR; TCRdb has only the in-frame clones, and not every one. The sample holds 310,000 or so clones, approximately 15% seen once. The V and J ends lost 5 bases and 3 bases respectively, with 8 bases between them. The CDR3 has 13 residues. The V gene's germline CDR1 is MNHNY and CDR2 SVGAGI (reference sequence). The TCR originated in a man between 18 and 29 years old with type 1 diabetes. The V call is TRBV6-6, the J call TRBJ1-5; D possibly corresponds to TRBD1 (5 bases). What was sequenced was naive CD4+ T cells from blood. CDR3 DNA sequence: TGTGCCAGCAGTGACAGAATCAATCAGCCCCAGCATTTT. It translates to CASSDRINQPQHF.